This T cell receptor beta chain originates from a study of T cell repertoires in cytomegalovirus infection (dated by TCRdb to between 2019 and 2020). Concerning the study at large: The peptide stimulations were aimed at well-studied HLA-B-restricted epitopes as well as recently identified HLA-C-restricted CMV epitopes, whose presentation resists viral immunomodulation. The HLA type of each donor mattered for the analysis, because public TCR beta signatures pointed to carriage of CMV infection along with the matching HLA type.

TCRdb records Illumina HiSeq 1500 as the sequencer. The raw public reads went through TCRdb reprocessing: fastp at Q25, MiXCR clone calling, in-frame beta chains kept. Rows with one shared CDR3 protein collapse into an entry with the most common genes and DNA. For this sample there are tens of thousands of distinct CDR3 sequences; approximately 24% appear just once. The ten top clones hold approximately 53% of the sample. The treatment or condition label on this specimen signifies: in vitro stimulation with specific CMV peptide epitopes to enrich CMV-specific T cells. What the study reported, not specific to this receptor: Carriers of CMV infection plus the relevant HLA type were discriminated by the cumulative frequency of public TCR beta family members in the study cohort and in an independent approximately 350-donor cohort. The ex vivo response was dominated by HLA-C-restricted CMV-specific TCR beta clonotypes, which also provided the single most frequent clonotype in two of eight donors.

The germline V gene specifies MDHEN as CDR1 and SYDVKM as CDR2. V lost 5 bases and J lost 3 bases; the stretch between them is 16 bases long. Taken from cysteine to phenylalanine, the CDR3 has 15 residues. Of the read, only the CDR3 DNA is kept; its 45 bases are in frame from base 1. With regard to this clonotype: What antigen it recognizes has not been identified. Base qualities are missing; no much larger clone stands one base away.

The sample here was CD8+ T cells from cultured PBMCs, taken from culture after CMV antigen stimulation. Here the chain combines TRBV28 and TRBJ1-1; possibly the D gene is TRBD1, per 5 matching bases. The receptor's source is a human donor in good health (CMV status not recorded). Some clones in this sample may be carry-over from other donors' samples. In nucleotide form, the sequence is TGTGCCAGCAGTCACCCGAGGGGACTGTACACTGAAGCTTTCTTT. The translation is CASSHPRGLYTEAFF.